The clone carrying this T cell receptor (beta chain) was observed at least ten times. Described time point: pre-sensitization, week 0. Treatment defined: therapeutic diphenylcyclopropenone sensitization with weekly scalp DPC. Germline CDR1 reads SGHRS; CDR2 reads YFSETQ. CDR3 length: 15 residues. V shed 0 bases and J shed 9 bases, with 16 bases lying between them. The sample originates from a study of human T cells and chemical hapten exposure. Each CDR3 protein is one row after TCRdb ran MiXCR on the RACE reads. The table lists more than 250,000 distinct CDR3 sequences, about 9% of them singletons. V and J are TRBV5-1 and TRBJ2-1, with a weak D call TRBD2 (6 bases). This sequence originates from a middle-aged woman with alopecia areata. Some clones in this sample may be carry-over from other donors' samples. This material consisted of whole blood, taken in connection with sensitization to the hapten diphenylcyclopropenone (DPC). The CDR3 sequence: CASSLEGAGGTEQFF. The CDR3, as DNA: TGCGCCAGCAGCTTGGAAGGGGCAGGAGGGACTGAGCAGTTCTTC. The full variable domain, completed using reference TRBV5-1 and TRBJ2-1, is KAGVTQTPRYLIKTRGQQVTLSCSPISGHRSVSWYQQTPGQGLQFLFEYFSETQRNKGNFPGRFSGRQFSNSRSEMNVSTLELGDSALYLCASSLEGAGGTEQFFGPGTRLTVL.